Here is one TCR beta chain with its context. The data originate from a study of blood T cell repertoires in COVID-19. The wider study: Acute-phase and convalescent COVID-19 samples originated in the United States, Italy and Spain.

In the study's own analysis: Amplification of reference gene primers was used by the study to estimate nucleated cell counts. Method: immunoSEQ multiplex PCR; TCRdb's copy keeps in-frame clones and lacks some. The V and J calls and clone size are taken from that table; D and trimming were inferred from the DNA. In the table there are approximately 68,000 clones, roughly 84% of which are singletons. Germline values: CDR1 MNHEY, CDR2 SVGAGI. The V and J ends lost 2 bases and 1 base respectively, with 11 bases between them. CDR3 length equals 15 residues. J is TRBJ1-1 and V is TRBV6-5; tentative D call: TRBD1 (6 bases). The clonotype comes from an older woman with acute or convalescent COVID-19. Source material: peripheral blood. The DNA of the CDR3 is TGTGCCAGCAGTTACACCGGGACAAAGAACACTGAAGCTTTCTTT. This gives the protein CASSYTGTKNTEAFF.